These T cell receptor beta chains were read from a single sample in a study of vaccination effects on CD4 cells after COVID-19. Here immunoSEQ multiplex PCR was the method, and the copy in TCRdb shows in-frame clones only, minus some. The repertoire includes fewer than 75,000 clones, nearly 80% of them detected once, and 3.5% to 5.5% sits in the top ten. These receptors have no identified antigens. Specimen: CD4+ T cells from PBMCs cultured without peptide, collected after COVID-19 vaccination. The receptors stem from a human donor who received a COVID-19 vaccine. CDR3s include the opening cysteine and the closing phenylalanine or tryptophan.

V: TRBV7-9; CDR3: CASSLRANTEAFF
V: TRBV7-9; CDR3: CASSPRGGRVGTEAFF
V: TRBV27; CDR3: CASSSDYNSPLHF
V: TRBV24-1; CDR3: CATSQTANTEAFF
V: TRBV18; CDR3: CASSPQGITGELFF
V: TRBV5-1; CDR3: CASSLVPGGNQPQHF
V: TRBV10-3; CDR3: CATWTGGAETQYF
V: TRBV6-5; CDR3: CASRGDVPQPQHF
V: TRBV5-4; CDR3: CASSTGDGNTIYF
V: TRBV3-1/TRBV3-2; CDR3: CASSLLDQETQYF
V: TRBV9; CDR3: CASSVVPGQGSEQFF
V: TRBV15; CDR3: CATSREAVAYEQYF
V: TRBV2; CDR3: CASIPRVAGGRIDEQFF
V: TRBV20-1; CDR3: CSAPRGYEQYF
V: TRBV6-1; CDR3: CASSERVFRVTGELFF
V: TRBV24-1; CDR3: CATSDRMNTEAFF
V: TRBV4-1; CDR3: CASSQGRLAGGSNEQFF
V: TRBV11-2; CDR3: CASSLDRLAGVEQYF
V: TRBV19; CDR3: CASSPSSSGELFF
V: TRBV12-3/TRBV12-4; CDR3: CASSLHTDTQYF
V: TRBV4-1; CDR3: CASSQDPYNEQFF
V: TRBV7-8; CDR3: CASSPGSSGYTF
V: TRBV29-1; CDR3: CSVTSTGTGRYEQYF
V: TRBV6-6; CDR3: CASGTSQYEQYF
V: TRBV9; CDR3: CASSPPSSGSDWSYNEQFF
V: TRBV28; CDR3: CASREVVGGYTF
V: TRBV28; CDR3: CATLPILLEDRGYEQYF
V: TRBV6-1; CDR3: CASSEVRGPSSYEQYF
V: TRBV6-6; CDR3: CASSYERGVADTQYF
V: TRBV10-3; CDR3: CAIRGPGDTEAFF
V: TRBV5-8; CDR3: CASSPNHGLAVRDTQYF
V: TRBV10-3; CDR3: CAISESGGTVNIQYF
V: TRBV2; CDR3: CASSVDRWETQYF
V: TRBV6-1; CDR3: CASSEGDGLNQPQHF
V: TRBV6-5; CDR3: CASRVGQGGTEAFF
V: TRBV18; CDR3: CASSPLRGTEAFF
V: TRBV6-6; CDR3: CASSPDSTYGYTF
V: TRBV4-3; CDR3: CASSIGKDAKNIQYF
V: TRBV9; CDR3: CASSVGGVSGNTIYF
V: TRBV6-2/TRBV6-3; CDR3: CASSYSDPRLADYEQYF
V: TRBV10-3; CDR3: CAISGGTGNNSPLHF
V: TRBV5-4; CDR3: CASSFGPTEAFF
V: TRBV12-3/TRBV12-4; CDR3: CASSSGTGETQYF
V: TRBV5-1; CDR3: CASFTGRGETQYF
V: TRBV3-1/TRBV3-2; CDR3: CASSQQGGGSTEAFF
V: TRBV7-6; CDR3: CASSLEVGPRRTDTQYF
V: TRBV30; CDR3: CAWSPLGGGQTNYGYTF
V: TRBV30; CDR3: CAWGQGTNNQPQHF
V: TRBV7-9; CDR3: CATKGVSFQETQYF
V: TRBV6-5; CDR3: CASSWRTSGRSEQFF
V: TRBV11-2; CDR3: CASSLLAGEANEKLFF
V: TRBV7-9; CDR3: CASSFYRDRGVGEQFF
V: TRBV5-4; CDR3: CASSSPGLASYNEQFF
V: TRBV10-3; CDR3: CATTDRVANTGELFF
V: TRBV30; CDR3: CAWSGPGGEAFF
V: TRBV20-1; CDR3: CSASRTSAANTGELFF
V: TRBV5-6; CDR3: CASSLDRYNEQYF
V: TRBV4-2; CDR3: CASHSGSSGSGANVLTF
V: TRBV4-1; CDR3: CASSPLAGGLGEQFF
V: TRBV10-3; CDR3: CAISESQLAGQTQYF